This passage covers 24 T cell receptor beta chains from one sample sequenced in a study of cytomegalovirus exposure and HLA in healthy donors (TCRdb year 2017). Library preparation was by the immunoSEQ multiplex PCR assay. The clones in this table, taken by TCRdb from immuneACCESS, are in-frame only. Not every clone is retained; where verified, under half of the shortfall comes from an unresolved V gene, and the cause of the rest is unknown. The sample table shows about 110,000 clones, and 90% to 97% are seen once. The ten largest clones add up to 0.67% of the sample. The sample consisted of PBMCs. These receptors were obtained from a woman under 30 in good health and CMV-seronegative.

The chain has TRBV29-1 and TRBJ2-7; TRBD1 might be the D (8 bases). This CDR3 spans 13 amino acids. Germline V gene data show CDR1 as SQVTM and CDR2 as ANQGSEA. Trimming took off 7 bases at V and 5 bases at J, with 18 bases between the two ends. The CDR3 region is CSAARQGRDEQYF. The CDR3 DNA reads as TGCAGCGCCGCGAGACAGGGGAGGGACGAGCAGTACTTC.

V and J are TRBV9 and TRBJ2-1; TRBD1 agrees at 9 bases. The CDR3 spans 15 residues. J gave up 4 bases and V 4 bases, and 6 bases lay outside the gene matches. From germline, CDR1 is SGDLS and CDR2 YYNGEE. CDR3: CASSFTGGVYNEQFF. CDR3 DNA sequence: TGTGCCAGCAGCTTTACAGGGGGCGTGTACAATGAGCAGTTCTTC.

In DNA, the CDR3 is TGTGCCAGCAGTATTTCAGGGGACCACGAGCAGTACTTC. It yields the protein CASSISGDHEQYF. This chain links TRBV27 with TRBJ2-7; D possibly corresponds to TRBD1 (6 bases). The V end lost 5 bases, the J end lost 5 bases, and 13 bases lay between the germline ends. The CDR3 is made up of 13 amino acids. Germline loops: CDR1 MNHEY, CDR2 SMNVEV (reference sequence).

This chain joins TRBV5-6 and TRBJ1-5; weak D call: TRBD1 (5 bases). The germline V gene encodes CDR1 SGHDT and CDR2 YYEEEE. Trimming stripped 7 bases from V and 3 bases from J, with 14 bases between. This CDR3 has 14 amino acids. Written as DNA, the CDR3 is TGTGCCAGCCAACCAGGGCGTGTCAATCAGCCCCAGCATTTT. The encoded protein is CASQPGRVNQPQHF.

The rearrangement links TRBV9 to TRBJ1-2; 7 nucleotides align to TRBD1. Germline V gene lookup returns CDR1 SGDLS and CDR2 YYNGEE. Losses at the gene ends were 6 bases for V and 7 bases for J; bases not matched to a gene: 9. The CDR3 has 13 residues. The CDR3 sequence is CASTPGQRGGYTF. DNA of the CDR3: TGTGCCAGCACCCCGGGACAGAGGGGTGGCTACACCTTC.

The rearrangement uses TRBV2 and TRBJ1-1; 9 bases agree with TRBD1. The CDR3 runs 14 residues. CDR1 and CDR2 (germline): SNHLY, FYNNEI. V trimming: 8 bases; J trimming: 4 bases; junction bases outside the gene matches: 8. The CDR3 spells CASGGGQGGTEAFF. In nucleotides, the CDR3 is TGTGCCAGCGGGGGGGGACAGGGTGGCACTGAAGCTTTCTTT.

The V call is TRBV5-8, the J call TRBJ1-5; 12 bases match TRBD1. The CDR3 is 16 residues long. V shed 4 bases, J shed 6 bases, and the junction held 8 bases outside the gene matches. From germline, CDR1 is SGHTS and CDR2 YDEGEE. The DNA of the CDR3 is TGTGCCAGCAGCACCGGGACAGGGGGCTGGGGTCAGCCCCAGCATTTT. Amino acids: CASSTGTGGWGQPQHF.

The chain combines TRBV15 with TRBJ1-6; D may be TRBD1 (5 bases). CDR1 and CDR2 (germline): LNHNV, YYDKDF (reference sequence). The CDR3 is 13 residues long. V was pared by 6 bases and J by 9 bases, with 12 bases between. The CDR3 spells CATSIRVGSPLHF. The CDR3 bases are TGTGCCACCAGTATCAGGGTTGGTTCACCCCTCCACTTT.

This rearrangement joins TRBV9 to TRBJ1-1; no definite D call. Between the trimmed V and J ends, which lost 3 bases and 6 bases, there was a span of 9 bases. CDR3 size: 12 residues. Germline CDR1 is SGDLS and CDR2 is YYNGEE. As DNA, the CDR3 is TGTGCCAGCAGCGCGCCGAGGGCTGAAGCTTTCTTT. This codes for CASSAPRAEAFF.

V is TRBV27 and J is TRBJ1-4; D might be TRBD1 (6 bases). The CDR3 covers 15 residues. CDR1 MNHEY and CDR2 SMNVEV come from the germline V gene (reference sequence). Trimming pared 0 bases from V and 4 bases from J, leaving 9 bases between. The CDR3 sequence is CASSLSGQINEKLFF. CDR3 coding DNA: TGTGCCAGCAGTTTATCTGGACAGATTAATGAAAAACTGTTTTTT.

The CDR3, as DNA: TGTGCCAGTCGAAGCGGGGGAACCTACGAGCAGTACTTC. Translated: CASRSGGTYEQYF. The J gene is TRBJ2-7, the V gene TRBV19, with 8 bases lining up with TRBD2. CDR1 is LNHDA and CDR2 is SQIVND in the germline V gene (reference sequence). The CDR3 has 13 residues. Unmatched junction bases numbered 5, after V lost 8 bases and J lost 2 bases.

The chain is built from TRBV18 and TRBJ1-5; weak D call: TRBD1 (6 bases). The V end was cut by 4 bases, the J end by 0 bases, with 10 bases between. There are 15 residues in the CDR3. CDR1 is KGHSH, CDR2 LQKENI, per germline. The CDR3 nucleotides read TGTGCCAGCTCACAGGACAGAAATAGCAATCAGCCCCAGCATTTT. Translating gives CASSQDRNSNQPQHF.

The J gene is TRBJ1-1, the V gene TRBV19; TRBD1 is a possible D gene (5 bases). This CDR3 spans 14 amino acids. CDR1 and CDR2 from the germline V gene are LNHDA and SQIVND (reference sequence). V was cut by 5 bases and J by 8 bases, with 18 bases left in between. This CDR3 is CASSFWAGTKEAFF. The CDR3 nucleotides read TGTGCCAGTAGTTTCTGGGCGGGGACGAAAGAAGCTTTCTTT.

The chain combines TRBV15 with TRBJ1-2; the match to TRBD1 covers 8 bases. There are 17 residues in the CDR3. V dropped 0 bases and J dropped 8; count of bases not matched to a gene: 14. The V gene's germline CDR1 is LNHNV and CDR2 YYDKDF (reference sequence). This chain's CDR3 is CATSRDPVGQGAGGYTF. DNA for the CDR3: TGTGCCACCAGCAGAGACCCCGTAGGGCAGGGGGCTGGGGGCTACACCTTC.

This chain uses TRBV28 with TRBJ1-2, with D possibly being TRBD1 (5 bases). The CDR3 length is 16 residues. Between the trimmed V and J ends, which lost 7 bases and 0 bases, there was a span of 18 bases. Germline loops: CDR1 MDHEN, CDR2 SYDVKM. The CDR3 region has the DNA TGTGCCAGCACCTCGGGCTCCAGGGCAGCTAACTATGGCTACACCTTC. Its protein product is CASTSGSRAANYGYTF.

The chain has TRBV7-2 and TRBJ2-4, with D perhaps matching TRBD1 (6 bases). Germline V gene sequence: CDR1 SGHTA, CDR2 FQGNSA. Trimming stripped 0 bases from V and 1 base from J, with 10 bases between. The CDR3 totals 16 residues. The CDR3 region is CASSLAGTWAKNIQYF. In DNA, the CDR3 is TGTGCCAGCAGCTTAGCGGGGACATGGGCCAAAAACATTCAGTACTTC.

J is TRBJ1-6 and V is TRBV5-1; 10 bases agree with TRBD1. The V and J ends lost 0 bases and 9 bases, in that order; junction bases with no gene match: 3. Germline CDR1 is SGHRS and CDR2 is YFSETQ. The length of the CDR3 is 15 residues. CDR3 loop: CASSLEGTGVSPLHF. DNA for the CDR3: TGCGCCAGCAGCTTGGAAGGGACAGGGGTTTCACCCCTCCACTTT.

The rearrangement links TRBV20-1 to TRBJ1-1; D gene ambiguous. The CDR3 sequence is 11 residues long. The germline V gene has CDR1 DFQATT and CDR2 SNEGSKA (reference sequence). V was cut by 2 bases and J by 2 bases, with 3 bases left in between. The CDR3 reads CSARLNTEAFF. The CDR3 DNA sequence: TGCAGTGCTAGATTAAACACTGAAGCTTTCTTT.

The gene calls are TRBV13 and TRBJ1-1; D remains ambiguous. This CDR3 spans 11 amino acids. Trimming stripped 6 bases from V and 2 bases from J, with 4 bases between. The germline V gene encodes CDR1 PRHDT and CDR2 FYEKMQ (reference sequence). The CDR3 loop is CASSLNTEAFF. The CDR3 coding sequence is TGTGCCAGCAGTCTTAACACTGAAGCTTTCTTT.

The chain's CDR3 is CASSLLRANTGELFF. CDR3 nucleotides: TGCGCCAGCAGCTTGCTCAGGGCGAACACCGGGGAGCTGTTTTTT. The rearrangement uses TRBV5-1 and TRBJ2-2, with TRBD1 as a possible D gene (5 bases). This CDR3 region has 15 residues. V shed 1 base and J shed 0 bases, with 7 bases lying between them. Germline lookup yields CDR1 SGHRS and CDR2 YFSETQ.

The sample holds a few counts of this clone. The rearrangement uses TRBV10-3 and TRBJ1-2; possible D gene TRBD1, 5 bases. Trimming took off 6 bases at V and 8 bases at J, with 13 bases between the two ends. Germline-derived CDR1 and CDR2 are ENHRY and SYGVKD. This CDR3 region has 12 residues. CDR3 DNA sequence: TGTGCCATCAGCCAGGACACCAGAGGCTACACCTTC. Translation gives CAISQDTRGYTF.

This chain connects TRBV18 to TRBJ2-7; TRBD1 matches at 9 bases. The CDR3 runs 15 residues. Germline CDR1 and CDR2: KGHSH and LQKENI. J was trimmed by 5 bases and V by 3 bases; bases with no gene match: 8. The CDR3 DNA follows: TGTGCCAGCTCACCCAGGACAGGGGAGGTGCACGAGCAGTACTTC. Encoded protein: CASSPRTGEVHEQYF.

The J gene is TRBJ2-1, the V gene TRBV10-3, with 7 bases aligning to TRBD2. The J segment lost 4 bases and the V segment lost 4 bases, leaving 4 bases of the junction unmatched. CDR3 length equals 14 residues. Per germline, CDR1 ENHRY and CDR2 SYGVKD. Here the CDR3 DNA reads TGTGCCATCAGTGCTAGCGGTGGGTACAATGAGCAGTTCTTC. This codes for CAISASGGYNEQFF.

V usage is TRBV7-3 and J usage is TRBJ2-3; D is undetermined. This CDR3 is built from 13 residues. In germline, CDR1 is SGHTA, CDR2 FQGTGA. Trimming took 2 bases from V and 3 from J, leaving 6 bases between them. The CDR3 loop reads CASSLASTDTQYF. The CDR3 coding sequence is TGTGCCAGCAGCTTAGCCAGTACAGATACGCAGTATTTT.